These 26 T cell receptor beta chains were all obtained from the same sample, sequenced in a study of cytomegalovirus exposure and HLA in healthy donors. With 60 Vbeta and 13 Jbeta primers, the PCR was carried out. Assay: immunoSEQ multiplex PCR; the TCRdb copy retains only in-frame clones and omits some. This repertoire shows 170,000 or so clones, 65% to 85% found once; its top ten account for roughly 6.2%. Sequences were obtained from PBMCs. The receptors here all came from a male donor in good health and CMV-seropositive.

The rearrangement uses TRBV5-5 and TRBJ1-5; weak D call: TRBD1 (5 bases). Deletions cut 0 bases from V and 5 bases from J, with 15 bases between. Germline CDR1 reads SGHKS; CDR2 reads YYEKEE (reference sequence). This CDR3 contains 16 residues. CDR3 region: CASSLEVLEGDQPQHF. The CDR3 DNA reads TGTGCCAGCAGCTTGGAGGTGTTGGAAGGGGATCAGCCCCAGCATTTT. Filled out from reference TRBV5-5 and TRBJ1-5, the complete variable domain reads DAGVTQSPTHLIKTRGQQVTLRCSPISGHKSVSWYQQVLGQGPQFIFQYYEKEERGRGNFPDRFSARQFPNYSSELNVNALLLGDSALYLCASSLEVLEGDQPQHFGDGTRLSIL.

The CDR3 loop reads CAWRSGQGKGGYTF. CDR3 DNA: TGTGCCTGGAGGTCGGGACAGGGAAAGGGTGGCTACACCTTC. The J gene is TRBJ1-2, the V gene TRBV30; 9 nucleotides match TRBD1. The germline V gene has CDR1 GTSNPN and CDR2 SVGIG (reference sequence). Unmatched junction bases numbered 9, after V lost 3 bases and J lost 7 bases. The CDR3 runs to 14 residues.

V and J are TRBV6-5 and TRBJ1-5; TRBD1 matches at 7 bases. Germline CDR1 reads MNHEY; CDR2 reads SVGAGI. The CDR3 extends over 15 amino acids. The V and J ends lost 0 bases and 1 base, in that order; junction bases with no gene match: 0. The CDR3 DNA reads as TGTGCCAGCAGTTACTCACAGGGGAGCAATCAGCCCCAGCATTTT. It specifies CASSYSQGSNQPQHF.

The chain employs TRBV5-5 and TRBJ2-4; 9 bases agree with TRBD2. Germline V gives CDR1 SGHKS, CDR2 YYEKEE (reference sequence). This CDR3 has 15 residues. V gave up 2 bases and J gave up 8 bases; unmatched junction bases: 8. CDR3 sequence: CASSFTQREVHIQYF. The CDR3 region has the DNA TGTGCCAGCAGCTTTACCCAGCGGGAGGTTCACATTCAGTACTTC. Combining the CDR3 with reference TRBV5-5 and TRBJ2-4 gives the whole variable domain DAGVTQSPTHLIKTRGQQVTLRCSPISGHKSVSWYQQVLGQGPQFIFQYYEKEERGRGNFPDRFSARQFPNYSSELNVNALLLGDSALYLCASSFTQREVHIQYFGAGTRLSVL.

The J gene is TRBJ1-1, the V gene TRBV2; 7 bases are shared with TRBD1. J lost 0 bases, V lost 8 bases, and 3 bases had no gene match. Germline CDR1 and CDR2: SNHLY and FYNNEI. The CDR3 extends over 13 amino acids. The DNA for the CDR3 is TGTGCCAGCCCGGGACAGATGAACACTGAAGCTTTCTTT. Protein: CASPGQMNTEAFF. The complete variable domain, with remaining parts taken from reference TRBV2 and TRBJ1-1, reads EPEVTQTPSHQVTQMGQEVILRCVPISNHLYFYWYRQILGQKVEFLVSFYNNEISEKSEIFDDQFSVERPDGSNFTLKIRSTKLEDSAMYFCASPGQMNTEAFFGQGTRLTVV.

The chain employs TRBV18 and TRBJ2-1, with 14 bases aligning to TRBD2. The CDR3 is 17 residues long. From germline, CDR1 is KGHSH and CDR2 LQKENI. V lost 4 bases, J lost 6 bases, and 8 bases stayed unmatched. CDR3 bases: TGTGCCAGCTCACTTGTGGCCGGGACTAGCGGGAGCAATGAGCAGTTCTTC. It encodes CASSLVAGTSGSNEQFF.

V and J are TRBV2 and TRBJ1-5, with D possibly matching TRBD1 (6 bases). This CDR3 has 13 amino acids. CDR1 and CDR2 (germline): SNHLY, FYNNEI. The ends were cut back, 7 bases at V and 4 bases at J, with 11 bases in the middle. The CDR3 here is CASMDRRNQPQHF. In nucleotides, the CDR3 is TGTGCCAGCATGGACAGACGGAATCAGCCCCAGCATTTT. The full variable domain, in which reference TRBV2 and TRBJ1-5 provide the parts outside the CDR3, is EPEVTQTPSHQVTQMGQEVILRCVPISNHLYFYWYRQILGQKVEFLVSFYNNEISEKSEIFDDQFSVERPDGSNFTLKIRSTKLEDSAMYFCASMDRRNQPQHFGDGTRLSIL.

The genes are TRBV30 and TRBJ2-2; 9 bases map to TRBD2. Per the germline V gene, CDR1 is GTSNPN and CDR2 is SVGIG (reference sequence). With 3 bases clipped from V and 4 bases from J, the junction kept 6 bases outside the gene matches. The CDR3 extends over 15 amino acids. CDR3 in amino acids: CAWSSSGIVTGELFF. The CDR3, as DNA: TGTGCCTGGAGCTCTAGCGGGATAGTCACCGGGGAGCTGTTTTTT.

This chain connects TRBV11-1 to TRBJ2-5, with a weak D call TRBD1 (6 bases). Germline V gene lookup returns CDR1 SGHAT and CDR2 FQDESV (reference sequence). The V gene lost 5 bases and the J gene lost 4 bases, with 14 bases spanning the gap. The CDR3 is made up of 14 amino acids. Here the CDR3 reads CASSVDRFIETQYF. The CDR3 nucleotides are TGTGCCAGCAGCGTCGACAGGTTTATAGAGACCCAGTACTTC.

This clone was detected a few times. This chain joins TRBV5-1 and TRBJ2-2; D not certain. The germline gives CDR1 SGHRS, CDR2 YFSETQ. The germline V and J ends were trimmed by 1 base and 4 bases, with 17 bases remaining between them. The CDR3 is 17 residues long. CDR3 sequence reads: CASSLSFPPSGTGELFF. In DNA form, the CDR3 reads TGCGCCAGCAGCTTGAGTTTTCCACCATCCGGCACCGGGGAGCTGTTTTTT.

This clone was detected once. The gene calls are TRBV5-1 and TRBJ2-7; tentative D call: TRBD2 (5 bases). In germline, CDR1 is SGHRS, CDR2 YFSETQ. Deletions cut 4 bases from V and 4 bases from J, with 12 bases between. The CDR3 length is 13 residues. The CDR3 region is CASSVDYRYEQYF. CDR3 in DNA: TGCGCCAGCAGCGTCGACTACCGATACGAGCAGTACTTC.

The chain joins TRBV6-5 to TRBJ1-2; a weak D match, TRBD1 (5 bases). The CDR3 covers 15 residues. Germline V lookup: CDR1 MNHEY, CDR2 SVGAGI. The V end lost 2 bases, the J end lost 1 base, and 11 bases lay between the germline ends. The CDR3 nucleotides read TGTGCCAGCAGTTACAGGGGAGGGAATAACTATGGCTACACCTTC. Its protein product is CASSYRGGNNYGYTF.

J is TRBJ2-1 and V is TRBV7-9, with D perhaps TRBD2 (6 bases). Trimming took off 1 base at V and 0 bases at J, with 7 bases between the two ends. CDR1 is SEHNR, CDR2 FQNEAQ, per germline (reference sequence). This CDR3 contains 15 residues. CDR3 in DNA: TGTGCCAGCAGCTTAGACGGGAGCTCCTACAATGAGCAGTTCTTC. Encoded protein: CASSLDGSSYNEQFF. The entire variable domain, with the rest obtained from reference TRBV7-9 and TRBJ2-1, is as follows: DTGVSQNPRHKITKRGQNVTFRCDPISEHNRLYWYRQTLGQGPEFLTYFQNEAQLEKSRLLSDRFSAERPKGSFSTLEIQRTEQGDSAMYLCASSLDGSSYNEQFFGPGTRLTVL.

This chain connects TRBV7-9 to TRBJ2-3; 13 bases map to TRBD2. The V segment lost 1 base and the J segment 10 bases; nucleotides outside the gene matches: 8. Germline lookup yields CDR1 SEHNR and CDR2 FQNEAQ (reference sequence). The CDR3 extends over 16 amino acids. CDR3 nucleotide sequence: TGTGCCAGCAGCTTAGTTGGGGGACTAGCGGGGCCGCCGCAGTATTTT. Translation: CASSLVGGLAGPPQYF.

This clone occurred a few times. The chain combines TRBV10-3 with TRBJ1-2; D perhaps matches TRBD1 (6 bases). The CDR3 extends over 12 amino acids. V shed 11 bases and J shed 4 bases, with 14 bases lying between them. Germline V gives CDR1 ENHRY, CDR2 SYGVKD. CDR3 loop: CAVSDRAYGYTF. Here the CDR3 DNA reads TGTGCCGTATCGGACAGAGCCTATGGCTACACCTTC.

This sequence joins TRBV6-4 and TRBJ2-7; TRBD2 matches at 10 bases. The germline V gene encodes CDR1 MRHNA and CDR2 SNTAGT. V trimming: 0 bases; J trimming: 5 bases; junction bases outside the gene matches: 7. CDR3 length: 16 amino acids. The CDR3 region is CASSDSASGSGDEQYF. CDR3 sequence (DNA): TGTGCCAGCAGTGACTCGGCTAGCGGGAGTGGGGACGAGCAGTACTTC.

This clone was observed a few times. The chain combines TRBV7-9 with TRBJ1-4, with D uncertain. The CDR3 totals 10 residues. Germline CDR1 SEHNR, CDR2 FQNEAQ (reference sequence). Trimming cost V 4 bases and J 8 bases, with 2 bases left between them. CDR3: CASSSEKLFF. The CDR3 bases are TGTGCCAGCAGCTCGGAAAAACTGTTTTTT.

CDR3 region: CASSLSGLANEQFF. The CDR3 DNA sequence: TGTGCCAGCAGCTTATCGGGACTAGCGAATGAGCAGTTCTTC. The chain joins TRBV7-9 to TRBJ2-1, with 10 bases matching TRBD2. CDR1 SEHNR and CDR2 FQNEAQ come from the germline V gene (reference sequence). The J segment lost 7 bases and the V segment lost 2 bases, leaving 2 bases of the junction unmatched. The CDR3 has 14 residues. Using reference TRBV7-9 and TRBJ2-1 for the parts outside the CDR3, the full variable domain is DTGVSQNPRHKITKRGQNVTFRCDPISEHNRLYWYRQTLGQGPEFLTYFQNEAQLEKSRLLSDRFSAERPKGSFSTLEIQRTEQGDSAMYLCASSLSGLANEQFFGPGTRLTVL.

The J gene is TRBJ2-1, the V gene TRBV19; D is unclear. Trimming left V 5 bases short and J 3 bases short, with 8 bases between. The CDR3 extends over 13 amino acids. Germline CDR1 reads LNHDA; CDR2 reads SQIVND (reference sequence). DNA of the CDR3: TGTGCCAGTAGTTTGGGCCACTACAATGAGCAGTTCTTC. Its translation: CASSLGHYNEQFF.

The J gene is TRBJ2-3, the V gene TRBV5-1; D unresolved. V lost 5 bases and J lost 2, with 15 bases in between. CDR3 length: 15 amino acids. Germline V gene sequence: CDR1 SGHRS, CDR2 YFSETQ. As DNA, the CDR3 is TGCGCCAGCAGGACTTTAGCTCGAGCCACAGATACGCAGTATTTT. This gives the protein CASRTLARATDTQYF.

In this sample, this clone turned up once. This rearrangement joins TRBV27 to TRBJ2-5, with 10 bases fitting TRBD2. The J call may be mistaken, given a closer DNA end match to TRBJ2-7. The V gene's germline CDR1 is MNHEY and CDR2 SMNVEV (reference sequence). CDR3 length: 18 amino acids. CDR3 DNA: TGTGCCAGCAGTTTATTGCCGTTCGGACTAGCGGCCTCCTACGAGCAGTACTTC. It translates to CASSLLPFGLAASYEQYF.

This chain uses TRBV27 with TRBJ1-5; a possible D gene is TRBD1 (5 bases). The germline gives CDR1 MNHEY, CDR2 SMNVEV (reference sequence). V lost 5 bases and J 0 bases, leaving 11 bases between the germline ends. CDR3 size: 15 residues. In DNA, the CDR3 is TGTGCCAGCAGTACCAGGGTTGATAGCAATCAGCCCCAGCATTTT. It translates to CASSTRVDSNQPQHF.

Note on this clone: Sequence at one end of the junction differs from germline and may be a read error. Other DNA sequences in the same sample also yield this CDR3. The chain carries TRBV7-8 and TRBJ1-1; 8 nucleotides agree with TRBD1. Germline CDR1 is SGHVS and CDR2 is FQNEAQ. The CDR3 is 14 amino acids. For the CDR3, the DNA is TGTGCCAGCAGCCCCGGACAGGGTGGGACTGAAGCCTTCTTT. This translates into CASSPGQGGTEAFF. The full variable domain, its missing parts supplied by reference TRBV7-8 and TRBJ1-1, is GAGVSQSPRYKVAKRGQDVALRCDPISGHVSLFWYQQALGQGPEFLTYFQNEAQLDKSGLPSDRFFAERPEGSVSTLKIQRTQQEDSAVYLCASSPGQGGTEAFFGQGTRLTVV.

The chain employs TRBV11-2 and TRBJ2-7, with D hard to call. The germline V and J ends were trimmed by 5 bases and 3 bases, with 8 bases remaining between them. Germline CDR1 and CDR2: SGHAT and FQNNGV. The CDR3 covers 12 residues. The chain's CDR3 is CASSLSVYEQYF. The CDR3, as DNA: TGTGCCAGCAGCCTTTCGGTCTACGAGCAGTACTTC. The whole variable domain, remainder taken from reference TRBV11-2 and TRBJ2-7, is EAGVAQSPRYKIIEKRQSVAFWCNPISGHATLYWYQQILGQGPKLLIQFQNNGVVDDSQLPKDRFSAERLKGVDSTLKIQPAKLEDSAVYLCASSLSVYEQYFGPGTRLTVT.

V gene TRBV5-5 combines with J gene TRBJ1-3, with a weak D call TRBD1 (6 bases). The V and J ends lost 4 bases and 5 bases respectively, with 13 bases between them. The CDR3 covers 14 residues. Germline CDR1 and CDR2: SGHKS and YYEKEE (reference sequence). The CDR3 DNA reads TGTGCCAGCAGCGGGGACATCCTGCGAAACACCATATATTTT. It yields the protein CASSGDILRNTIYF. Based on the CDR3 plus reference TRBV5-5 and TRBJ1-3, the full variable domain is DAGVTQSPTHLIKTRGQQVTLRCSPISGHKSVSWYQQVLGQGPQFIFQYYEKEERGRGNFPDRFSARQFPNYSSELNVNALLLGDSALYLCASSGDILRNTIYFGEGSWLTVV.

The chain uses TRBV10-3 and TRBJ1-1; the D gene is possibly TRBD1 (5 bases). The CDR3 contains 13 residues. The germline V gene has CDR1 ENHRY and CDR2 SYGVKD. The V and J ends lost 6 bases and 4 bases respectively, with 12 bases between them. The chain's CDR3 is CAIRTGEGTEAFF. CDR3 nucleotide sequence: TGTGCCATCAGAACAGGTGAAGGCACTGAAGCTTTCTTT.